Reported below is one TCR beta chain. What it recognizes is unknown. The germline CDR1 and CDR2 sequences are SGHRS and YFSETQ. The CDR3 spans 18 residues. V gave up 4 bases and J gave up 0 bases, with 19 bases separating them. Carrying unique molecular identifiers, the cDNA also gained a universal primer site through template switching. TCRdb re-derived calls from the 5' RACE reads in MiXCR, one entry per CDR3 protein. The sample has about 520,000 distinct CDR3 sequences; 20% to 25% are singletons. The data derive from a study of identical twins. The study, taken as a whole, reports: Sequences that were beta out-of-frame showed weaker excess twin sharing. Out-of-frame alpha sequences shared by twins were enriched for low generation probability.

This sample also appeared in a second study, on T cells expressing NK-cell markers. From that second work: HCMV seropositivity marked seven of the eight sequenced donors; one was seronegative.

Sequences were obtained from CD4+ T cells sorted from blood. V and J are TRBV5-1 and TRBJ1-4; D is perhaps TRBD1 (6 bases). This receptor was obtained from a woman younger than 30 in good health. DNA of the CDR3: TGCGCCAGCAGCACCCTACCGGCGGGGGCGGCAACTAATGAAAAACTGTTTTTT. Its translation: CASSTLPAGAATNEKLFF.